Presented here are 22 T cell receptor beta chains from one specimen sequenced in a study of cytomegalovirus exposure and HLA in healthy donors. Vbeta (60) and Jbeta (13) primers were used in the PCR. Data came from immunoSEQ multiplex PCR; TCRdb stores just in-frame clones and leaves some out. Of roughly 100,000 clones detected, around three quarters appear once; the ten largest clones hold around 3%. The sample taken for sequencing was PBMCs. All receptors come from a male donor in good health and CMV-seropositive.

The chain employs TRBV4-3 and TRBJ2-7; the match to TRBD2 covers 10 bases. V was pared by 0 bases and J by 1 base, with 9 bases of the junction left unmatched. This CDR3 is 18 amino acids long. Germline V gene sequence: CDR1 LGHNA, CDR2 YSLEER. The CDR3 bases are TGCGCCAGCAGCCAAGATAGCAAGCGGGGGGGATTTTCCTACGAGCAGTACTTC. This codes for CASSQDSKRGGFSYEQYF.

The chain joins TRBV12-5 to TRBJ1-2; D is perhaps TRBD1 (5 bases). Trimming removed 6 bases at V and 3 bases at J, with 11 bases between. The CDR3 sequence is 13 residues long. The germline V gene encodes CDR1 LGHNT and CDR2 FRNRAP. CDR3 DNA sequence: TGTGCTAGTGGCAGGGCCGAGGACTATGGCTACACCTTC. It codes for CASGRAEDYGYTF. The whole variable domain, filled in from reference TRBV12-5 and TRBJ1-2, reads DARVTQTPRHKVTEMGQEVTMRCQPILGHNTVFWYRQTMMQGLELLAYFRNRAPLDDSGMPKDRFSAEMPDATLATLKIQPSEPRDSAVYFCASGRAEDYGYTFGSGTRLTVV.

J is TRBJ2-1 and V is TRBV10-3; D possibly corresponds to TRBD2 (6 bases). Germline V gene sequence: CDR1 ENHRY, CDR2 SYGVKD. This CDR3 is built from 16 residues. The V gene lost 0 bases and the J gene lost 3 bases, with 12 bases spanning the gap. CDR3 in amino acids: CAISESGGINYNEQFF. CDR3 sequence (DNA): TGTGCCATCAGTGAGTCGGGCGGGATAAACTACAATGAGCAGTTCTTC.

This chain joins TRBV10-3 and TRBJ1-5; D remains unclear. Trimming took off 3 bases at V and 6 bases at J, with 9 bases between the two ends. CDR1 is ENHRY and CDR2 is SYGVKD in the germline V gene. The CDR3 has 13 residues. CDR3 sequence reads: CAISEDTAQPQHF. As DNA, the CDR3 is TGTGCCATCAGTGAAGACACAGCTCAGCCCCAGCATTTT.

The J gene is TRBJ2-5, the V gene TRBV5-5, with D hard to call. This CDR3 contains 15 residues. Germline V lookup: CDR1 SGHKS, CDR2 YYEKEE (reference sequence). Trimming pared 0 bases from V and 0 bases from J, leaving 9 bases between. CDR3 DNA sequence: TGTGCCAGCAGCTTGGCCCCCCTAGACCAAGAGACCCAGTACTTC. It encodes CASSLAPLDQETQYF.

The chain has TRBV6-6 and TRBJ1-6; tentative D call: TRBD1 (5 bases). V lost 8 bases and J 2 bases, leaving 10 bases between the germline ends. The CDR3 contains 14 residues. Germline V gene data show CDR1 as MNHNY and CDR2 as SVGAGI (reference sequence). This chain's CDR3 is CASGPGAYNSPLHF. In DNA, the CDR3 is TGTGCCAGCGGCCCGGGGGCCTATAATTCACCCCTCCACTTT.

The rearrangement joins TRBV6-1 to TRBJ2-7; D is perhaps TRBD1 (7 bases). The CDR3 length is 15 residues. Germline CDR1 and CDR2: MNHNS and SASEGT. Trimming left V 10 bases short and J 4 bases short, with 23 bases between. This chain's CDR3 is CATLGGGGGEYEQYF. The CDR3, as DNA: TGTGCCACCCTTGGCGGAGGAGGGGGCGAGTACGAGCAGTACTTC.

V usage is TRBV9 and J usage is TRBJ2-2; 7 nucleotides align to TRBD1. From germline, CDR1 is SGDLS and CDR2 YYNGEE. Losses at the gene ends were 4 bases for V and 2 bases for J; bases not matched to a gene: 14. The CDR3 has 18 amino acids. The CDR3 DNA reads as TGTGCCAGCAGCCAACCGTCCGCACGACAGGGAAACACCGGGGAGCTGTTTTTT. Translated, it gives CASSQPSARQGNTGELFF.

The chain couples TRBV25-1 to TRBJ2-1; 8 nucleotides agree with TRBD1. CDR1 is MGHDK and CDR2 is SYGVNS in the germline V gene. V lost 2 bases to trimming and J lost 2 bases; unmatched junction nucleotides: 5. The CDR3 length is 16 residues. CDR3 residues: CASSEVSGGPYNEQFF. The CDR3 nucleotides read TGTGCCAGCAGTGAAGTCTCAGGGGGCCCCTACAATGAGCAGTTCTTC.

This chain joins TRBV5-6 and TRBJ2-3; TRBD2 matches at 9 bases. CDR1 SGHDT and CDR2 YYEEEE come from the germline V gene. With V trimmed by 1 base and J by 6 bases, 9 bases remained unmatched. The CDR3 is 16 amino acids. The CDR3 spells CASSLIAGGAFDTQYF. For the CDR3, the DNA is TGTGCCAGCAGCTTGATTGCGGGGGGGGCATTCGATACGCAGTATTTT.

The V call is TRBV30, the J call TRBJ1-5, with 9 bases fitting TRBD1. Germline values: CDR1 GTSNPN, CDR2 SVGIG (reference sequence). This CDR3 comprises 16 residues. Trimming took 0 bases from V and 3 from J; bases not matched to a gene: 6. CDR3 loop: CAWSVKGQGANQPQHF. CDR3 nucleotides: TGTGCCTGGAGTGTAAAGGGACAGGGTGCCAATCAGCCCCAGCATTTT. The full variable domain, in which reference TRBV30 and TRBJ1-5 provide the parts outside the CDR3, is SQTIHQWPATLVQPVGSPLSLECTVEGTSNPNLYWYRQAAGRGLQLLFYSVGIGQISSEVPQNLSASRPQDRQFILSSKKLLLSDSGFYLCAWSVKGQGANQPQHFGDGTRLSIL.

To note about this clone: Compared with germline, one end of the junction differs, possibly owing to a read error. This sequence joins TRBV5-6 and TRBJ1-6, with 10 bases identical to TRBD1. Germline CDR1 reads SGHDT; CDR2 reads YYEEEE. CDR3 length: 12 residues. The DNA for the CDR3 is TGTGCCAGCAGCTTCGGACAGGGGGAGAGGCTATTT. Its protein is CASSFGQGERLF.

The CDR3 loop reads CASSPRTSGVTDTQYF. In nucleotides, the CDR3 is TGCGCCAGCAGCCCGCGGACTAGCGGGGTCACAGATACGCAGTATTTT. This rearrangement joins TRBV4-3 to TRBJ2-3, with 12 bases that match TRBD2. The germline CDR1 and CDR2 sequences are LGHNA and YSLEER. The length of the CDR3 is 16 residues. V lost 4 bases, J lost 2 bases, and 4 bases stayed unmatched.

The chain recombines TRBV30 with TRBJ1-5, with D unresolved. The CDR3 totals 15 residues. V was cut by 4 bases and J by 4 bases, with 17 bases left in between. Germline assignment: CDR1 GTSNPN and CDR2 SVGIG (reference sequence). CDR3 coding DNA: TGTGCCTGGACCCCTGGCGGCAGCTCTAATCAGCCCCAGCATTTT. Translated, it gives CAWTPGGSSNQPQHF.

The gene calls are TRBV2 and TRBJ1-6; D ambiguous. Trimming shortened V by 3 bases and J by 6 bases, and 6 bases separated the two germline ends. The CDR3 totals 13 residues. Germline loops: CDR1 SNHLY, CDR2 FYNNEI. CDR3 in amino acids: CASSDLPNSPLHF. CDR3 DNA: TGTGCCAGCAGTGACCTCCCTAATTCACCCCTCCACTTT. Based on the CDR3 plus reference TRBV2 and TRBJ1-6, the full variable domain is EPEVTQTPSHQVTQMGQEVILRCVPISNHLYFYWYRQILGQKVEFLVSFYNNEISEKSEIFDDQFSVERPDGSNFTLKIRSTKLEDSAMYFCASSDLPNSPLHFGNGTRLTVT.

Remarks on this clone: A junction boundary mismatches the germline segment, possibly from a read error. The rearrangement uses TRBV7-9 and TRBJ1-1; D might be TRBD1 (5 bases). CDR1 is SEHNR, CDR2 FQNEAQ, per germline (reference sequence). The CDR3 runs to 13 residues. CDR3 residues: CSSTAGLITEAFF. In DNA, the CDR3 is TGTTCCAGCACCGCAGGGTTGATAACTGAAGCTTTCTTT.

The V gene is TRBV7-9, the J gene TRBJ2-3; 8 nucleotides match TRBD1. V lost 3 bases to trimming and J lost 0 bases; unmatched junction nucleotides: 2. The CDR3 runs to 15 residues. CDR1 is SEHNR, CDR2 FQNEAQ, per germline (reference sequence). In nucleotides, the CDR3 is TGTGCCAGCAGCTTTGGACAGGGAAGCACAGATACGCAGTATTTT. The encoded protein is CASSFGQGSTDTQYF.

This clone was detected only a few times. The CDR3 reads CASTPSRQGYGYTF. The CDR3, as DNA: TGTGCCAGCACCCCAAGCCGACAGGGCTATGGCTACACCTTC. The V and J genes are TRBV7-9 and TRBJ1-2, with TRBD1 identical over 7 bases. The germline CDR1 and CDR2 sequences are SEHNR and FQNEAQ (reference sequence). V was clipped by 7 bases and J by 4 bases; unmatched bases: 9. The CDR3 sequence is 14 residues long.

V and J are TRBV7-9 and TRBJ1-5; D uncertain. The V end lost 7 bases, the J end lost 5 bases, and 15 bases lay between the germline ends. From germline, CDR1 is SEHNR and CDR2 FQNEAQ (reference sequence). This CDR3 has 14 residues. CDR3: CASTTSWADQPQHF. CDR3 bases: TGTGCCAGCACTACTAGTTGGGCGGATCAGCCCCAGCATTTT.

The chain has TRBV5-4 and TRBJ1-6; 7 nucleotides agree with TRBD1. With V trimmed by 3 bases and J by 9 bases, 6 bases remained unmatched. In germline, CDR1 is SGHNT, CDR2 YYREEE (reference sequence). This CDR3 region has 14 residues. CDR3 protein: CASSYDRDTSPLHF. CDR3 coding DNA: TGTGCCAGCAGCTACGACAGGGACACTTCACCCCTCCACTTT.

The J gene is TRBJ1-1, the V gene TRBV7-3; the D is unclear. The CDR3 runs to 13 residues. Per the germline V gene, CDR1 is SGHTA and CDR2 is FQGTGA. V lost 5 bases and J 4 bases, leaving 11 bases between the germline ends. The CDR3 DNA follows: TGTGCCAGCAGCCCCGGAGCGGGCACTGAAGCTTTCTTT. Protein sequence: CASSPGAGTEAFF. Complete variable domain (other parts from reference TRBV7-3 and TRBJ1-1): GAGVSQTPSNKVTEKGKYVELRCDPISGHTALYWYRQSLGQGPEFLIYFQGTGAADDSGLPNDRFFAVRPEGSVSTLKIQRTERGDSAVYLCASSPGAGTEAFFGQGTRLTVV.

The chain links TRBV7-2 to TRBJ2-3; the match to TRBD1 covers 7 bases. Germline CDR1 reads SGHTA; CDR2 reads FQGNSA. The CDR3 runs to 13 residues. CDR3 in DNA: TGTGCGCAGGGGGATGGGGCCATAGATACGCAGTATTTT. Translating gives CAQGDGAIDTQYF.